This TCR beta chain was recovered during a study of blood T cell repertoires in COVID-19. Study-level information: Nucleic acid was either cDNA or gDNA, and it came from T cells, B-cell-depleted T cells, or PBMCs.

Clones were read by immunoSEQ multiplex PCR, and TCRdb kept only the in-frame ones, dropping some. The data show about 68,000 clones, around nine tenths seen once. The CDR3 covers 14 residues. The V and J ends lost 4 bases and 3 bases, in that order; junction bases with no gene match: 1. Germline CDR1 and CDR2: SGHAT and FQNNGV. The TCR originated in a woman in her 50s with COVID-19, enrolled during active disease. What was sequenced was peripheral blood. The chain combines TRBV11-2 with TRBJ2-3; 10 bases fit TRBD1. The CDR3 DNA is TGTGCCAGCAGCTGGGACAGGGGTACAGATACGCAGTATTTT. It codes for CASSWDRGTDTQYF.